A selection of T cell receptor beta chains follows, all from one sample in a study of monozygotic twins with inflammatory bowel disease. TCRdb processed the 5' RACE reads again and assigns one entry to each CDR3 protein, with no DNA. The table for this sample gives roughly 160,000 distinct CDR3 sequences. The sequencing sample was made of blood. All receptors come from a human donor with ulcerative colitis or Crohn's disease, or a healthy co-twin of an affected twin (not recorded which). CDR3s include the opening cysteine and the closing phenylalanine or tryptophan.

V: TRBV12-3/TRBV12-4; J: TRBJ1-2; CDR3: CASSSEGYGYTF
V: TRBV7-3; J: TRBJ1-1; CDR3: CASSSTGWGEAFF
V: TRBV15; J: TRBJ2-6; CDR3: CATSRGRAGANVLTF
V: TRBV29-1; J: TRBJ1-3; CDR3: CSVVRGQGSSGNTIYF
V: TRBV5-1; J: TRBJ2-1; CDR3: CASSLSSGEYNEQFF
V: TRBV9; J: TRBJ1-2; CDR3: CASSRGTAGDGYTF
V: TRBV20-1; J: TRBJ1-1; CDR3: CSARDPGRPLMNTEAFF
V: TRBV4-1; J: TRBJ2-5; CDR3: CASSQESRAQETQYF
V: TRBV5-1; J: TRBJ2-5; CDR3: CASSLVGLKQETQYF
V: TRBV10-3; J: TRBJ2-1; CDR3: CAISEPTIANKRYNEQFF
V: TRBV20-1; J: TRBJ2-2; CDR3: CSARPQGREASGELFF